These T cell receptor beta chains were read from a single sample in a study of shared clonotypes between healthy human individuals. Sequenced by immunoSEQ multiplex PCR; TCRdb stores in-frame clones only, minus some. This table holds 950,000 to 1,100,000 clones, approximately 80% found once. Sequenced sample: memory CD4+ T cells from PBMCs. The origin of the receptors is a man younger than 35 in good health. Some clones in this sample may be carry-over from other donors' samples. Both conserved end residues are part of each CDR3. A D gene is named only where the DNA matches it firmly. Not every row has a clone size; where given, it reads once, few, many or a size class.

size	D	V	J	CDR3	DNA
once	-	TRBV6-6	TRBJ1-1	CASSAQYTEAFF	TGTGCCAGCAGTGCCCAGTACACTGAAGCTTTCTTT
-	-	TRBV30	TRBJ1-2	CAWSLRGTYGYTF	TGTGCCTGGAGTCTACGGGGGACCTATGGCTACACCTTC
many	TRBD1	TRBV10-3	TRBJ2-5	CAISDSGTEQETQYF	TGTGCCATCAGTGATTCCGGGACAGAACAAGAGACCCAGTACTTC
-	-	TRBV5-1	TRBJ2-1	CASSLDRAELNNEQFF	TGCGCCAGCAGCTTGGACAGGGCCGAACTGAACAATGAGCAGTTCTTC
-	TRBD2	TRBV4-3	TRBJ2-7	CASSRAISGSSHEQYF	TGCGCCAGCAGCCGGGCGATTAGCGGGAGTTCCCACGAGCAGTACTTC
few	-	TRBV27	TRBJ2-7	CASSLSSQGAYEQYF	TGTGCCAGCAGTTTATCGTCTCAGGGTGCCTACGAGCAGTACTTC
-	TRBD2	TRBV7-3	TRBJ2-1	CASSLSGAAVYEQFF	TGTGCCAGCAGCCTCAGCGGGGCTGCAGTCTATGAGCAGTTCTTC
-	TRBD1	TRBV19	TRBJ2-7	CASSLSRGHYEQYF	TGTGCCAGTAGTCTCTCCAGGGGGCACTACGAGCAGTACTTC
-	TRBD2	TRBV4-1	TRBJ2-7	CASSQDVAGGGHEQYF	TGCGCCAGCAGCCAAGACGTAGCGGGAGGTGGGCACGAGCAGTACTTC
-	TRBD1	TRBV6-5	TRBJ2-3	CASSEIIGTGDVF	TGTGCCAGCAGTGAGATTATCGGGACAGGGGATGTTTTT
-	TRBD2	TRBV5-1	TRBJ2-3	CASSLVTSAYTDTQYF	TGCGCCAGCAGCTTGGTAACTAGCGCCTACACAGATACGCAGTATTTT
-	-	TRBV6-1	TRBJ1-1	CASSEYGGLDTEAFF	TGTGCCAGCAGTGAATACGGGGGGCTGGACACTGAAGCTTTCTTT
-	-	TRBV5-6	TRBJ1-2	CASSLAGGAGFF	TGTGCCAGCAGCTTGGCCGGGGGCGCCGGGTTCTTC
-	-	TRBV4-1	TRBJ2-5	CASSRVGGLETQYF	TGCGCCAGCAGCCGTGTAGGAGGGTTAGAGACCCAGTACTTC
-	-	TRBV28	TRBJ2-3	CASGATDTQYF	TGTGCCAGCGGGGCCACAGATACGCAGTATTTT
-	TRBD2	TRBV5-1	TRBJ2-3	CASSFLTSGVTDTQYF	TGCGCCAGCAGCTTCCTGACTAGCGGGGTCACAGATACGCAGTATTTT
-	-	TRBV21-1	TRBJ2-1	CASSAQTGGAAPGEQFF	TGTGCCAGCAGCGCGCAAACAGGGGGCGCGGCCCCAGGTGAGCAGTTCTTC
-	-	TRBV27	TRBJ1-5	CASSPPPPQHF	TGTGCCAGCAGTCCCCCCCCACCCCAGCATTTT
-	TRBD2	TRBV30	TRBJ2-1	CAWSGGGQGEQFF	TGTGCCTGGAGTGGCGGGGGGCAGGGTGAGCAGTTCTTC
-	-	TRBV5-1	TRBJ2-3	CASRVAARFTDTQYF	TGCGCCAGCAGGGTAGCGGCAAGATTCACAGATACGCAGTATTTT
-	TRBD1	TRBV7-8	TRBJ2-7	CASSSRPGTGTGSYEQYF	TGTGCCAGCAGCTCCCGTCCCGGGACAGGGACGGGCTCCTACGAGCAGTACTTC
once	-	TRBV10-3	TRBJ2-1	CAISESGQKRSNEQFF	TGTGCCATCAGTGAGTCGGGTCAAAAACGGAGCAATGAGCAGTTCTTC
-	TRBD1	TRBV28	TRBJ2-7	CASSRGQGRTEQYF	TGTGCCAGCAGTCGCGGACAGGGGAGAACCGAGCAGTACTTC
-	-	TRBV28	TRBJ2-7	CASSLGNEQYF	TGTGCCAGCAGTTTGGGGAACGAGCAGTACTTC
-	TRBD2	TRBV6-5	TRBJ2-7	CASSNSGIRNEQYF	TGTGCCAGCAGTAATAGCGGGATTAGAAACGAGCAGTACTTC
-	-	TRBV5-4	TRBJ2-6	CASSRGGLTGANVLTF	TGTGCCAGCAGCCGAGGGGGACTCACTGGGGCCAACGTCCTGACTTTC
once	TRBD1	TRBV6-1	TRBJ1-4	CATDRGITNEKLFF	TGTGCCACCGACAGGGGAATAACTAATGAAAAACTGTTTTTT
once	TRBD1	TRBV5-1	TRBJ2-2	CASSWNGQANTGELFF	TGCGCCAGCAGCTGGAATGGACAGGCGAACACCGGGGAGCTGTTTTTT
-	-	TRBV19	TRBJ1-1	CASSIGGGNTEAFF	TGTGCCAGTAGTATCGGAGGGGGGAACACTGAAGCTTTCTTT
-	-	TRBV11-2	TRBJ2-7	CASSRGGSPDEQYF	TGTGCCAGCAGCCGCGGTGGGTCCCCTGACGAGCAGTACTTC
-	-	TRBV11-1	TRBJ2-7	CASSLDGNSYEQYF	TGTGCCAGCAGCTTAGACGGGAACTCCTACGAGCAGTACTTC
-	TRBD2	TRBV5-1	TRBJ2-3	CASSTGLAGGPDTQYF	TGCGCCAGCAGCACTGGACTAGCGGGAGGTCCAGATACGCAGTATTTT
-	-	TRBV4-1	TRBJ1-2	CASSQVGDSKRGYTF	TGCGCCAGCAGCCAAGTAGGGGATTCGAAGAGGGGCTACACCTTC
-	TRBD2	TRBV10-3	TRBJ2-5	CAISAGLAETQYF	TGTGCCATCAGTGCGGGACTAGCAGAGACCCAGTACTTC
-	-	TRBV29-1	TRBJ2-5	CSGGRETQYF	TGCAGCGGCGGTCGGGAGACCCAGTACTTC
-	-	TRBV30	TRBJ2-4	CAWSVSFENIQYF	TGTGCCTGGAGTGTAAGCTTTGAAAACATTCAGTACTTC
-	-	TRBV9	TRBJ2-2	CASSPRRTGELFF	TGTGCCAGCAGCCCCAGACGAACCGGGGAGCTGTTTTTT
-	TRBD2	TRBV19	TRBJ2-2	CATRPGLAGGRGTGELFF	TGTGCCACTCGACCGGGACTAGCGGGAGGGAGGGGGACCGGGGAGCTGTTTTTT
once	-	TRBV6-5	TRBJ1-4	CASSYREGDYEKLFF	TGTGCCAGCAGTTACAGGGAAGGGGACTATGAAAAACTGTTTTTT
-	TRBD2	TRBV19	TRBJ2-2	CASSPTGRESFGGAGELFF	TGTGCCAGTAGTCCGACGGGGCGGGAGTCGTTCGGAGGCGCCGGGGAGCTGTTTTTT
-	-	TRBV6-6	TRBJ2-7	CASTPWPFNEQYF	TGTGCCAGCACCCCATGGCCTTTTAACGAGCAGTACTTC
-	TRBD1	TRBV5-8	TRBJ2-7	CASTTGPEGARRYEQYF	TGTGCCAGCACGACAGGCCCCGAGGGGGCGCGAAGGTACGAGCAGTACTTC
-	-	TRBV2	TRBJ2-2	CASDRDRPFSGSAGELFF	TGTGCCAGTGACCGGGACAGGCCATTTAGCGGGAGTGCTGGGGAGCTGTTTTTT
-	TRBD1	TRBV27	TRBJ1-1	CASSGQVPNTEAFF	TGTGCCAGCAGCGGACAGGTGCCTAACACTGAAGCTTTCTTT
-	-	TRBV7-2	TRBJ1-3	CASSFSRGNTIYF	TGTGCCAGCAGCTTTAGTCGGGGAAACACCATATATTTT
-	-	TRBV9	TRBJ1-4	CASSASATNEKLFF	TGTGCCAGCAGCGCCTCCGCAACTAATGAAAAACTGTTTTTT
-	-	TRBV7-9	TRBJ2-3	CASSKSRGGGDTQYF	TGTGCCAGCAGCAAAAGTCGGGGAGGGGGAGATACGCAGTATTTT
-	-	TRBV28	TRBJ1-4	CASRTHNNEKLFF	TGTGCCAGCCGGACCCACAATAATGAAAAACTGTTTTTT
-	-	TRBV10-3	TRBJ2-6	CATQGSGANVLTF	TGTGCCACCCAAGGATCCGGGGCCAACGTCCTGACTTTC
-	-	TRBV5-1	TRBJ2-7	CASSLGAGARIYEQYF	TGCGCCAGCAGCTTGGGGGCAGGGGCTCGGATCTACGAGCAGTACTTC
-	-	TRBV5-6	TRBJ2-5	CASSLGRGETQYF	TGTGCCAGCAGCTTGGGCCGGGGAGAGACCCAGTACTTC
-	TRBD1	TRBV28	TRBJ2-5	CASSLWDRQETQYF	TGTGCCAGCAGTCTCTGGGACAGACAAGAGACCCAGTACTTC
-	TRBD1	TRBV5-4	TRBJ2-5	CASGRTGGLGETQYF	TGTGCCAGCGGCAGGACAGGGGGCTTAGGAGAGACCCAGTACTTC
-	-	TRBV4-1	TRBJ2-2	CASSQVPPGAGELFF	TGCGCCAGCAGCCAGGTTCCCCCCGGGGCCGGGGAGCTGTTTTTT
many	TRBD1	TRBV11-2	TRBJ1-1	CASSFPDRAYEAFF	TGTGCCAGCAGCTTTCCTGACAGGGCATACGAAGCTTTCTTT